The rows below give T cell receptor beta chains drawn from one sample of a study of T cell repertoires in cytomegalovirus infection. These TCRs are of unknown antigen specificity. From the reads, TCRdb called clonotypes with MiXCR, one entry per CDR3 protein. In the table there are 450,000 to 600,000 distinct CDR3 sequences, 33% of which are singletons. The sequences come from cultured PBMCs, collected from culture after CMV antigen stimulation. These receptors originate from a human donor in good health (CMV status not recorded). Some clones in this sample may be carry-over from other donors' samples. Each CDR3 is given with its conserved first and last residue. Fields, in order: D gene, V gene, clone size, J gene, CDR3 protein, CDR3 DNA. D genes are given only for firm matches. The size field is filled for only some rows; it gives once, few, many or a size class.

>TRBD2|TRBV28|few|TRBJ2-1
CASSPSPGTSGQYNEQFF
TGTGCCAGCAGTCCATCCCCTGGGACTAGCGGGCAGTACAATGAGCAGTTCTTC
>NA|TRBV4-1|few|TRBJ2-7
CASSQVQEFSYEQYF
TGCGCCAGCAGCCAAGTGCAGGAGTTCTCCTACGAGCAGTACTTC
>NA|TRBV6-6|NA|TRBJ2-5
CASRAEETQYF
TGTGCCAGCAGAGCGGAAGAGACCCAGTACTTC
>NA|TRBV7-2|many|TRBJ2-7
CASSLGGRNGGYEQYF
TGTGCCAGCAGCTTAGGAGGGAGAAACGGTGGGTACGAGCAGTACTTC
>NA|TRBV7-6|NA|TRBJ2-3
CASSLAATGAAPTDTQYF
TGTGCCAGCAGCTTAGCAGCAACTGGGGCGGCCCCCACAGATACGCAGTATTTT
>NA|TRBV19|once|TRBJ1-4
CASSRPEATNEKLFF
TGTGCCAGTAGCCGGCCAGAAGCAACTAATGAAAAACTGTTTTTT
>NA|TRBV5-1|NA|TRBJ1-1
CASSLWGGGTEAFF
TGCGCCAGCAGCTTGTGGGGGGGAGGCACTGAAGCTTTCTTT
>NA|TRBV7-8|few|TRBJ2-1
CASSFLAALDSYNEQFF
TGTGCCAGCAGCTTTCTGGCAGCACTCGACTCCTACAATGAGCAGTTCTTC
>NA|TRBV7-2|many|TRBJ2-7
CASSPRHKRYEQYF
TGTGCCAGCAGCCCCCGTCATAAGAGATACGAGCAGTACTTC
>NA|TRBV25-1|NA|TRBJ2-7
CASSSRDMISYEQYF
TGTGCCAGCAGTTCTCGGGACATGATCTCCTACGAGCAGTACTTC
>NA|TRBV6-1|NA|TRBJ2-3
CASSGLALDTQYF
TGTGCCAGCAGTGGGCTAGCTCTTGATACGCAGTATTTT
>NA|TRBV3-1|NA|TRBJ2-5
CASSQEGANQETQYF
TGTGCCAGCAGCCAAGAAGGGGCGAACCAAGAGACCCAGTACTTC
>NA|TRBV25-1|NA|TRBJ2-2
CASNTRGGELFF
TGTGCCAGCAATACTCGGGGGGGGGAGCTGTTTTTT
>NA|TRBV5-1|NA|TRBJ2-2
CASSLARQGDTGELFF
TGCGCCAGCAGCTTGGCTCGGCAGGGAGACACCGGGGAGCTGTTTTTT
>TRBD1|TRBV19|NA|TRBJ1-1
CASRRDRPNTEAFF
TGTGCCAGTAGGAGGGACAGACCCAACACTGAAGCTTTCTTT
>NA|TRBV12-3/TRBV12-4|NA|TRBJ2-2
CASSFLGSLTGELFF
TGTGCCAGCAGTTTTCTCGGGAGCCTCACCGGGGAGCTGTTTTTT
>NA|TRBV4-1|few|TRBJ1-1
CASSYSAGGWSTEAFF
TGCGCCAGCAGCTACTCCGCGGGGGGTTGGAGCACTGAAGCTTTCTTT
>NA|TRBV20-1|many|TRBJ1-2
CSAPTEGRSNYGYTF
TGCAGTGCCCCCACGGAGGGACGGAGTAACTATGGCTACACCTTC
>NA|TRBV7-3|NA|TRBJ2-3
CASSRTREDTQYF
TGTGCCAGCAGCAGGACGAGGGAAGATACGCAGTATTTT
>NA|TRBV20-1|NA|TRBJ1-5
CSASRDREGPQHF
TGCAGTGCTAGCCGGGACCGCGAGGGGCCCCAGCATTTT
>TRBD1|TRBV4-1|NA|TRBJ1-3
CASSRTGGDGNTIYF
TGCGCCAGCAGTCGGACAGGGGGAGATGGAAACACCATATATTTT
>NA|TRBV6-4|NA|TRBJ1-1
CASSDGWASKRFF
TGTGCCAGCAGTGACGGGTGGGCTTCCAAAAGGTTCTTT
>TRBD1|TRBV19|once|TRBJ2-2
CASSVDRVTTGELFF
TGTGCCAGTAGCGTGGACAGGGTAACCACCGGGGAGCTGTTTTTT
>NA|TRBV7-2|NA|TRBJ2-3
CASSFRRLDTQYF
TGTGCCAGCAGCTTTAGACGGCTGGATACGCAGTATTTT
>NA|TRBV6-2/TRBV6-3|NA|TRBJ2-5
CASSGPGDHETQYF
TGTGCCAGCAGTGGACCAGGGGATCACGAGACCCAGTACTTC
>NA|TRBV3-1|NA|TRBJ1-5
CASSQFAVNQPQHF
TGTGCCAGCAGCCAATTCGCCGTGAATCAGCCCCAGCATTTT
>NA|TRBV20-1|NA|TRBJ1-5
CSAGPSTGSNQPQHF
TGCAGTGCTGGCCCCTCGACAGGTAGCAATCAGCCCCAGCATTTT
>NA|TRBV19|NA|TRBJ2-6
CASSSSRGSGANVLTF
TGTGCCAGTAGTTCCTCCAGGGGATCTGGGGCCAACGTCCTGACTTTC
>TRBD2|TRBV18|NA|TRBJ2-3
CASSLRPGGTDTQYF
TGTGCCAGCTCCCTACGCCCGGGAGGAACAGATACGCAGTATTTT
>TRBD2|TRBV6-5|NA|TRBJ2-3
CASSAKPGLAGAVDTQYF
TGTGCCAGCAGTGCGAAACCGGGACTAGCGGGAGCGGTAGATACGCAGTATTTT
>TRBD1|TRBV6-1|few|TRBJ2-7
CASSDGTVAYEQYF
TGTGCCAGCAGTGATGGGACAGTGGCCTACGAGCAGTACTTC
>NA|TRBV6-2/TRBV6-3|few|TRBJ2-1
CASSTYTDNEQFF
TGTGCCAGCAGTACCTACACCGACAATGAGCAGTTCTTC
>TRBD1|TRBV20-1|NA|TRBJ2-1
CSAFRTGGNEQFF
TGCAGTGCCTTTCGGACAGGGGGGAATGAGCAGTTCTTC
>TRBD2|TRBV7-2|NA|TRBJ2-1
CASSLMGGTGGGPINEQFF
TGTGCCAGCAGCTTAATGGGAGGAACGGGGGGAGGCCCCATCAATGAGCAGTTCTTC
>TRBD2|TRBV20-1|NA|TRBJ2-5
CSARDGTSGWETQYF
TGCAGTGCTAGAGATGGGACTAGCGGGTGGGAGACCCAGTACTTC
>TRBD2|TRBV20-1|NA|TRBJ2-5
CSAREGAGGAETQYF
TGCAGTGCTAGAGAAGGCGCGGGAGGGGCAGAGACCCAGTACTTC
>NA|TRBV6-5|few|TRBJ2-3
CASSYSRSTSTDTQYF
TGTGCCAGCAGTTACTCGCGTAGTACTAGCACAGATACGCAGTATTTT
>NA|TRBV7-2|few|TRBJ1-3
CASSPKKYSGNTIYF
TGTGCCAGCAGCCCCAAGAAATACTCTGGAAACACCATATATTTT
>TRBD2|TRBV11-2|NA|TRBJ2-1
CASRRPGLAGGVSYNEQFF
TGTGCCAGCAGAAGACCGGGACTAGCGGGAGGGGTCTCCTACAATGAGCAGTTCTTC
>NA|TRBV4-1|NA|TRBJ1-4
CASSTIRDRGWKKLFF
TGCGCCAGCAGTACCATCCGGGACCGCGGGTGGAAAAAACTGTTTTTT
>NA|TRBV7-2|few|TRBJ2-5
CASTHGAVQETQYF
TGTGCCAGCACTCATGGGGCGGTACAAGAGACCCAGTACTTC